These 2 T cell receptor beta chains were sequenced from one sample in a study of regulatory T cells in long-lasting Graves disease. The time point is: persistent/refractory GD, antithyroid drugs over 5 years with positive TRAb. PBMC-extracted RNA yielded the TCR library. Arm-PCR of CDR3 regions and iRepertoire HTBI primers were the basis on which TCR beta libraries were built. Using its own MiXCR run on the multiplex PCR reads, TCRdb lists one record per CDR3 protein. The profile shows about 450,000 distinct CDR3 sequences, about 25% of them singletons. The specimen comprised peripheral blood mononuclear cells (PBMCs), sampled when the disease was refractory, from a patient treated with antithyroid drugs. Every receptor here comes from a female donor with Graves disease.

Ten or more counts support this clonotype. The chain is built from TRBV2 and TRBJ2-6, with D perhaps TRBD2 (5 bases). There are 13 residues in the CDR3. V was pared by 8 bases and J by 1 base, with 6 bases between. From germline, CDR1 is SNHLY and CDR2 FYNNEI. The CDR3 DNA follows: TGTGCCAGCGCGGGTTCTGGGGCCAACGTCCTGACTTTC. This gives the protein CASAGSGANVLTF.

This clonotype was observed a handful of times. The chain joins TRBV29-1 to TRBJ2-7; tentatively, D is TRBD1 (6 bases). CDR3 length: 15 amino acids. CDR1 is SQVTM and CDR2 is ANQGSEA in the germline V gene. V gave up 3 bases and J gave up 4 bases, with 19 bases separating them. CDR3 sequence: CSVDNGLGGRYEQYF. The CDR3 bases are TGCAGCGTTGATAACGGGTTAGGGGGTCGTTACGAGCAGTACTTC.